A single sample is the source of the 19 T cell receptor beta chains below, sequenced in a study of regulatory T cells in long-lasting Graves disease. Described time point: persistent/refractory GD, antithyroid drugs over 5 years with positive TRAb. TCR sequences were obtained from RNA taken from PBMCs. Both iRepertoire HTBI primers and Arm-PCR of CDR3 regions were used to build the TCR beta libraries. TCRdb called the multiplex PCR reads again in MiXCR, with one record for every CDR3 protein. The sample contains 300,000 to 500,000 distinct CDR3 sequences, about 20% of which appear only once. The specimen comprised peripheral blood mononuclear cells (PBMCs), sampled when the disease was refractory, from a patient treated with antithyroid drugs. The receptors come from a female donor with Graves disease.

This clonotype was recorded a few times. V gene TRBV27 combines with J gene TRBJ2-7; 8 bases match TRBD1. Germline CDR1 MNHEY, CDR2 SMNVEV (reference sequence). J lost 4 bases, V lost 5 bases, and 4 bases had no gene match. The CDR3 length is 13 residues. CDR3 protein: CASSRDRRYEQYF. In nucleotides, the CDR3 is TGTGCCAGCAGTAGGGACAGGAGGTACGAGCAGTACTTC.

The sample holds many counts of this clonotype. For the CDR3, the DNA is TGTGCCAGCAGTTTTCTTCCGGTGGGGAACACTGAAGCTTTCTTT. Amino acid sequence: CASSFLPVGNTEAFF. The gene calls are TRBV28 and TRBJ1-1, with unresolved D. CDR1 is MDHEN, CDR2 SYDVKM, per germline. The CDR3 loop spans 15 amino acids. V was cut by 3 bases and J by 1 base, with 12 bases left in between.

The chain recombines TRBV6-1 with TRBJ2-5, with D tentatively TRBD1 (6 bases). Germline V lookup: CDR1 MNHNS, CDR2 SASEGT. CDR3 length: 14 amino acids. V was cut by 6 bases and J by 4 bases, with 15 bases left in between. CDR3 DNA sequence: TGTGCCAGCAGACAGGGCCCCGCCCGAGAGACCCAGTACTTC. It is translated as CASRQGPARETQYF.

This chain connects TRBV7-9 to TRBJ2-4; TRBD1 or TRBD2 may be the D gene (6 bases each). Germline assignment: CDR1 SEHNR and CDR2 FQNEAQ (reference sequence). There are 17 residues in the CDR3. The V end was cut by 5 bases, the J end by 0 bases, with 17 bases between. The CDR3 loop is CASSVFPGALAKNIQYF. The CDR3 DNA follows: TGTGCCAGCAGCGTTTTTCCGGGGGCCCTAGCCAAAAACATTCAGTACTTC.

This clonotype was recorded many times. The gene calls are TRBV12-3 or TRBV12-4 and TRBJ2-4; D unclear. This CDR3 has 14 amino acids. V shed 3 bases and J shed 1 base, with 7 bases lying between them. CDR3 loop: CASSFQVAKNIQYF. The CDR3 DNA reads as TGTGCCAGCAGTTTTCAAGTGGCCAAAAACATTCAGTACTTC.

The table lists this clonotype with many counts. V and J are TRBV30 and TRBJ2-2; D gene unclear. The CDR3 has 14 amino acids. V lost 4 bases, J lost 6 bases, and 15 bases lay in between. CDR1 is GTSNPN, CDR2 SVGIG, per germline (reference sequence). The CDR3 sequence is CAWNSLGRSGELFF. CDR3 bases: TGTGCCTGGAACTCCCTCGGGCGATCCGGGGAGCTGTTTTTT.

This clonotype showed up just a few times. The genes are TRBV9 and TRBJ1-6, with D tentatively TRBD1 (5 bases). This CDR3 spans 15 amino acids. V lost 0 bases, J lost 10 bases, and 14 bases lay in between. Germline V gene lookup returns CDR1 SGDLS and CDR2 YYNGEE. This CDR3 reads CASSVDGTAASPLHF. The CDR3, as DNA: TGTGCCAGCAGCGTAGATGGGACGGCGGCCTCACCCCTCCACTTT.

This clonotype has at least ten counts. The chain links TRBV7-2 to TRBJ2-2; 14 nucleotides align to TRBD2. V shed 5 bases and J 9 bases; nucleotides not matched to a gene: 8. The CDR3 spans 16 residues. Germline assignment: CDR1 SGHTA and CDR2 FQGNSA. The CDR3 DNA is TGTGCCAGCAGCGACCGACTAGCGGGAGGGTCAAGGGAGCTGTTTTTT. Translated, it gives CASSDRLAGGSRELFF.

This clonotype showed up many times. This rearrangement joins TRBV12-3 or TRBV12-4 to TRBJ1-3, with TRBD1 matching 7 bases. V gave up 6 bases and J gave up 6 bases; unmatched junction bases: 26. This CDR3 has 20 amino acids. As DNA, the CDR3 is TGTGCCAGCAGACCCATAGTAGGACAGGTTTACGACGCGGTCCCAAACACCATATATTTT. This gives the protein CASRPIVGQVYDAVPNTIYF.

This clonotype was counted at least ten times. The genes are TRBV28 and TRBJ1-2; possible D gene TRBD1, 6 bases. CDR3 length: 13 amino acids. Trimming left V 5 bases short and J 4 bases short, with 11 bases between. Germline V gene sequence: CDR1 MDHEN, CDR2 SYDVKM. The CDR3 bases are TGTGCCAGCAGTGAGACAGGAATCTATGGCTACACCTTC. This codes for CASSETGIYGYTF.

This clonotype appeared a few times. J is TRBJ2-7 and V is TRBV4-1; tentative D call: TRBD1 (5 bases). The germline gives CDR1 MGHRA, CDR2 YSYEKL. The CDR3 has 13 amino acids. V lost 0 bases and J 7 bases, leaving 10 bases between the germline ends. The CDR3 reads CASSQEQGEEQYF. The CDR3 DNA follows: TGCGCCAGCAGCCAAGAGCAGGGCGAGGAGCAGTACTTC.

This clonotype occurred a few times. The rearrangement joins TRBV10-3 to TRBJ1-6; D is unresolved. V was trimmed by 4 bases and J by 5 bases, leaving 9 bases between them. Germline-derived CDR1 and CDR2 are ENHRY and SYGVKD. The CDR3 covers 14 residues. Here the CDR3 reads CAISAPGDNSPLHF. In DNA, the CDR3 is TGTGCCATCAGTGCGCCCGGGGATAATTCACCCCTCCACTTT.

The V call is TRBV30, the J call TRBJ1-4; 10 nucleotides line up with TRBD1. The germline gives CDR1 GTSNPN, CDR2 SVGIG (reference sequence). This CDR3 contains 17 residues. CDR3 residues: CVSTTGTGVPTNEKLFF. CDR3 nucleotide sequence: TGTGTCTCGACAACGGGGACAGGGGTGCCAACTAATGAAAAACTGTTTTTT.

In its sample, this clonotype was seen many times. The CDR3 reads CASSIGRNEAFF. The CDR3 bases are TGTGCCAGCAGCATCGGACGGAATGAAGCTTTCTTT. This chain links TRBV7-9 with TRBJ1-1; unclear D gene. Between the trimmed V and J ends, which lost 5 bases and 7 bases, there was a span of 11 bases. There are 12 residues in the CDR3. Germline V gives CDR1 SEHNR, CDR2 FQNEAQ (reference sequence).

This clonotype appeared a few times. This chain connects TRBV27 to TRBJ2-2, with D unresolved. CDR3 length: 16 amino acids. The ends were cut back, 3 bases at V and 4 bases at J, with 15 bases in the middle. In germline, CDR1 is MNHEY, CDR2 SMNVEV (reference sequence). CDR3 sequence (DNA): TGTGCCAGCAGTTTTCTGCACGGCAAGGGCACCGGGGAGCTGTTTTTT. It yields the protein CASSFLHGKGTGELFF.

This clonotype was observed many times. The gene calls are TRBV13 and TRBJ2-5; 9 nucleotides line up with TRBD1. The CDR3 totals 15 residues. The germline V gene encodes CDR1 PRHDT and CDR2 FYEKMQ (reference sequence). V lost 5 bases to trimming and J lost 5 bases; unmatched junction nucleotides: 9. DNA of the CDR3: TGTGCCAGCAGCGGCGGAGGGACAGGGTGGGAGACCCAGTACTTC. It codes for CASSGGGTGWETQYF.

The J gene is TRBJ2-1, the V gene TRBV7-2; D uncertain. Germline CDR1 reads SGHTA; CDR2 reads FQGNSA. The CDR3 covers 12 residues. Trimming cost V 5 bases and J 9 bases, with 11 bases left between them. This chain's CDR3 is CASSVGPAEQFF. The CDR3 DNA sequence: TGTGCCAGCAGCGTCGGGCCGGCTGAGCAGTTCTTC.

This clonotype was detected many times. This sequence joins TRBV12-3 or TRBV12-4 and TRBJ1-5; a weak D match, TRBD1 (5 bases). The CDR3 runs to 16 residues. Trimming shortened V by 3 bases and J by 1 base, and 13 bases separated the two germline ends. CDR3 sequence: CASSFHSGLSNQPQHF. The DNA for the CDR3 is TGTGCCAGCAGTTTCCATTCAGGGTTAAGCAATCAGCCCCAGCATTTT.

The table lists this clonotype with many counts. V and J are TRBV28 and TRBJ2-7, with TRBD1 matching over 7 bases. The CDR3 contains 16 residues. In germline, CDR1 is MDHEN, CDR2 SYDVKM. The V gene end was trimmed by 7 bases and the J gene end by 7 bases; junction bases not matched to a gene: 19. In DNA, the CDR3 is TGTGCCAGCATCCCCCAGGGGGTACCGGGCTCTCCTGAGCAGTACTTC. Its protein is CASIPQGVPGSPEQYF. The full variable domain, completed using reference TRBV28 and TRBJ2-7, is DVKVTQSSRYLVKRTGEKVFLECVQDMDHENMFWYRQDPGLGLRLIYFSYDVKMKEKGDIPEGYSVSREKKERFSLILESASTNQTSMYLCASIPQGVPGSPEQYFGPGTRLTVT.